A single sample is the source of the 27 T cell receptor beta chains below, sequenced in a study of HIV-infected patients and healthy controls. The repertoire came from unfractionated whole blood and reflected all unsorted peripheral T cells. About 540 ng RNA was reverse transcribed with alpha and beta constant-region primers. Separate chain-specific third strand synthesis with multiplexing indices produced the alpha and beta libraries. Each CDR3 protein is one row after TCRdb ran MiXCR on the 5' RACE reads. The sample yields 7,500 or so distinct CDR3 sequences, 8% to 10% seen once. The starting material was blood, obtained before antiretroviral therapy. The receptors come from an adult with HIV infection.

In its sample, this clonotype was seen many times. The CDR3 loop is CASSRDRFSDTQYF. In DNA, the CDR3 is TGTGCCAGCAGTAGGGACAGGTTTTCAGATACGCAGTATTTT. The chain is built from TRBV6-1 and TRBJ2-3; TRBD1 matches 8 bases. The CDR3 contains 14 residues. Germline values: CDR1 MNHNS, CDR2 SASEGT. Trimming took 5 bases from V and 4 from J; bases not matched to a gene: 5.

This clonotype was counted at least ten times. The chain employs TRBV5-6 and TRBJ2-1, with D perhaps given as TRBD1 or TRBD2 (6 bases each). The germline V gene encodes CDR1 SGHDT and CDR2 YYEEEE. This CDR3 has 14 amino acids. V lost 8 bases to trimming and J lost 2 bases, with 14 bases between them. In DNA form, the CDR3 reads TGTGCCAGTCTAGGGGGGAAAACCTACAATGAGCAGTTCTTC. Translation: CASLGGKTYNEQFF.

This clonotype was counted many times. The CDR3 DNA reads TGTGCCAGCAGTTTTAAGGGGGCGAATAATGAAAAACTGTTTTTT. This codes for CASSFKGANNEKLFF. This rearrangement joins TRBV12-3 or TRBV12-4 to TRBJ1-4; TRBD1 agrees at 7 bases. The V gene end was trimmed by 3 bases and the J gene end by 4 bases; junction bases not matched to a gene: 5. The CDR3 is 15 residues long.

This clonotype is classed as medium-sized. The CDR3 spells CASSTGIHSGANVLTF. For the CDR3, the DNA is TGTGCCAGCTCGACAGGGATTCACTCTGGGGCCAACGTCCTGACTTTC. The chain recombines TRBV18 with TRBJ2-6, with 7 bases fitting TRBD1. CDR1 is KGHSH and CDR2 is LQKENI in the germline V gene. The J segment lost 0 bases and the V segment lost 6 bases, leaving 5 bases of the junction unmatched. CDR3 length: 16 amino acids.

This clonotype was seen at least ten times. The rearrangement uses TRBV6-5 and TRBJ2-7; the D gene could be TRBD1 or TRBD2 (6 bases each). CDR1 is MNHEY and CDR2 is SVGAGI in the germline V gene. Trimming took off 11 bases at V and 4 bases at J, with 18 bases between the two ends. The CDR3 spans 13 residues. The CDR3, as DNA: TGTGCCTCCCCGGAGGGGGTTAGGTACGAGCAGTACTTC. Translation: CASPEGVRYEQYF.

In its sample, this clonotype was seen many times. The chain has TRBV10-3 and TRBJ2-7; D remains ambiguous. The CDR3 contains 14 residues. Germline values: CDR1 ENHRY, CDR2 SYGVKD. V was cut by 4 bases and J by 0 bases, with 10 bases left in between. The CDR3 region is CAISGSPASYEQYF. CDR3 bases: TGTGCCATCAGTGGCTCCCCTGCCTCCTACGAGCAGTACTTC.

In this sample, this clonotype turned up many times. The chain couples TRBV24-1 to TRBJ2-1; 7 bases line up with TRBD1. This CDR3 comprises 19 residues. CDR1 is KGHDR, CDR2 SFDVKD, per germline. J lost 1 base, V lost 0 bases, and 11 bases had no gene match. This CDR3 is CATSDLRWYKGASYNEQFF. The CDR3 DNA reads as TGTGCCACCAGTGATTTGAGGTGGTATAAGGGGGCTTCCTACAATGAGCAGTTCTTC.

This clonotype is deemed large (0.1 to 1%). This rearrangement joins TRBV7-6 to TRBJ2-3; D might be TRBD1 (6 bases). V lost 5 bases to trimming and J lost 2 bases, with 11 bases between them. Germline V gives CDR1 SGHVS, CDR2 FNYEAQ. The CDR3 runs to 14 residues. The CDR3 is CASSPTGFTDTQYF. The DNA for the CDR3 is TGTGCCAGCAGCCCCACAGGGTTCACAGATACGCAGTATTTT.

Of note for this clonotype: A read error is possible here, since a much larger clone lies one base away. The missing conserved phenylalanine or tryptophan at the end of this CDR3 makes a read error likely. The chain has TRBV29-1 and TRBJ2-3; no clear D gene. CDR1 and CDR2 (germline): SQVTM, ANQGSEA. V lost 1 base to trimming and J lost 4 bases, with 3 bases between them. The CDR3 totals 11 residues. The CDR3: CSVEGSDTQYY. The CDR3 DNA reads as TGCAGCGTTGAAGGGTCAGATACGCAGTATTAT.

The J gene is TRBJ2-5, the V gene TRBV5-1; 10 nucleotides align to TRBD1. After removal of 5 bases from V and 4 bases from J, the junction contained 8 bases not matched to a gene. CDR3 length: 15 amino acids. Per the germline V gene, CDR1 is SGHRS and CDR2 is YFSETQ. The CDR3 sequence is CASSPGTGVAETQYF. CDR3 coding DNA: TGCGCCAGCAGTCCCGGGACAGGGGTTGCAGAGACCCAGTACTTC. The whole variable domain, filled in from reference TRBV5-1 and TRBJ2-5, reads KAGVTQTPRYLIKTRGQQVTLSCSPISGHRSVSWYQQTPGQGLQFLFEYFSETQRNKGNFPGRFSGRQFSNSRSEMNVSTLELGDSALYLCASSPGTGVAETQYFGPGTRLLVL.

This clonotype was counted at least ten times. The rearrangement uses TRBV7-2 and TRBJ2-3; 8 bases align to TRBD2. The V segment lost 5 bases and the J segment 7 bases; nucleotides outside the gene matches: 8. The CDR3 has 14 residues. Germline lookup yields CDR1 SGHTA and CDR2 FQGNSA. The CDR3 nucleotides are TGTGCCAGCAGCCCCGGGGGGGGGCCAAATACGCAGTATTTT. Translated: CASSPGGGPNTQYF.

Note on this clonotype: A much larger clone differs by one base, so this may be a read error. The DNA for the CDR3 is TGTGCCAGCAGCTTATCGGTATCAGAGACCCAGTACTTC. Its translation: CASSLSVSETQYF. V usage is TRBV7-2 and J usage is TRBJ2-5; D not certain. Germline V gives CDR1 SGHTA, CDR2 FQGNSA. The CDR3 is 13 residues long. V was clipped by 2 bases and J by 4 bases, with 8 bases between them.

This clonotype appeared a few times. The J gene is TRBJ2-2, the V gene TRBV7-2; 12 bases fit TRBD2. Trimming at V came to 6 bases and at J to 4 bases, leaving 6 bases not matched to a gene. The CDR3 sequence is 16 residues long. The germline CDR1 and CDR2 sequences are SGHTA and FQGNSA. The CDR3 loop is CASRFKLAGGTGELFF. In nucleotides, the CDR3 is TGTGCCAGCAGATTCAAACTAGCGGGGGGCACCGGGGAGCTGTTTTTT. The full variable domain, completed using reference TRBV7-2 and TRBJ2-2, is GAGVSQSPSNKVTEKGKDVELRCDPISGHTALYWYRQSLGQGLEFLIYFQGNSAPDKSGLPSDRFSAERTGGSVSTLTIQRTQQEDSAVYLCASRFKLAGGTGELFFGEGSRLTVL.

In its sample, this clonotype was seen many times. J is TRBJ1-1 and V is TRBV6-5; D not resolved. This CDR3 has 15 residues. CDR1 and CDR2 from the germline V gene are MNHEY and SVGAGI. V lost 0 bases and J lost 1, with 9 bases in between. This chain's CDR3 is CASSYSSGKNTEAFF. DNA for the CDR3: TGTGCCAGCAGTTACTCGAGCGGCAAGAACACTGAAGCTTTCTTT.

This clonotype was seen many times. The chain employs TRBV11-3 and TRBJ2-3, with a weak D call TRBD2 (6 bases). Trimming pared 0 bases from V and 10 bases from J, leaving 17 bases between. Per the germline V gene, CDR1 is SGHNT and CDR2 is YENEEA. The CDR3 spans 15 residues. The CDR3 protein is CASSLEGLMAIAQYF. The CDR3, as DNA: TGTGCCAGCAGCTTAGAGGGACTTATGGCAATAGCGCAGTATTTT.

This clonotype was observed many times. This chain links TRBV9 with TRBJ2-1; D may match TRBD1 or TRBD2 (5 bases each). Trimming cost V 0 bases and J 9 bases, with 10 bases left between them. CDR3 length: 13 amino acids. The germline V gene has CDR1 SGDLS and CDR2 YYNGEE. CDR3 bases: TGTGCCAGCAGCGTAGTCGGGGCAGGTGAGCAGTTCTTC. Protein product: CASSVVGAGEQFF. The full variable domain, with the rest looked up from reference TRBV9 and TRBJ2-1, is DSGVTQTPKHLITATGQRVTLRCSPRSGDLSVYWYQQSLDQGLQFLIQYYNGEERAKGNILERFSAQQFPDLHSELNLSSLELGDSALYFCASSVVGAGEQFFGPGTRLTVL.

This clonotype has a count of ten or more. The gene calls are TRBV6-5 and TRBJ1-4, with D possibly matching TRBD1 (5 bases). Germline loops: CDR1 MNHEY, CDR2 SVGAGI. V dropped 0 bases and J dropped 1 base, with 6 bases sitting between them. The CDR3 contains 15 residues. CDR3 nucleotide sequence: TGTGCCAGCAGTTACTCCGGGGGAACTAATGAAAAACTGTTTTTT. It codes for CASSYSGGTNEKLFF.

The rearrangement uses TRBV27 and TRBJ2-7; D could derive from TRBD1 or TRBD2 (5 bases each). Trimming took 7 bases from V and 3 from J, leaving 22 bases between them. CDR3 length: 16 amino acids. Germline assignment: CDR1 MNHEY and CDR2 SMNVEV (reference sequence). CDR3 protein: CASTPTWGSTRYEQYF. CDR3 DNA: TGTGCCAGCACTCCCACGTGGGGGTCCACCCGCTACGAGCAGTACTTC.

Ten or more counts support this clonotype. The chain has TRBV20-1 and TRBJ2-2, with a weak D call TRBD2 (6 bases). The CDR3 is made up of 14 amino acids. Trimming pared 5 bases from V and 1 base from J, leaving 11 bases between. CDR1 is DFQATT, CDR2 SNEGSKA, per germline (reference sequence). The CDR3 coding sequence is TGCAGTGCTGGAGGACTACGGAACACCGGGGAGCTGTTTTTT. Translation gives CSAGGLRNTGELFF.

This clonotype appeared many times. This chain joins TRBV19 and TRBJ2-1; maybe TRBD2 (5 bases). There are 14 residues in the CDR3. Germline values: CDR1 LNHDA, CDR2 SQIVND (reference sequence). The ends were cut back, 6 bases at V and 6 bases at J, with 15 bases in the middle. CDR3 nucleotide sequence: TGTGCCAGTAGGAATACGGGATCCCTCAATGAGCAGTTCTTC. Amino acids: CASRNTGSLNEQFF. Supplemented by reference TRBV19 and TRBJ2-1, the full variable domain reads DGGITQSPKYLFRKEGQNVTLSCEQNLNHDAMYWYRQDPGQGLRLIYYSQIVNDFQKGDIAEGYSVSREKKESFPLTVTSAQKNPTAFYLCASRNTGSLNEQFFGPGTRLTVL.

By its share, this clonotype is medium-sized. V usage is TRBV7-2 and J usage is TRBJ2-5; 10 bases line up with TRBD2. The CDR3 covers 18 residues. Germline V gene data show CDR1 as SGHTA and CDR2 as FQGNSA. With 0 bases clipped from V and 5 bases from J, the junction kept 12 bases outside the gene matches. The CDR3 nucleotides are TGTGCCAGCAGCTTAGCTTTGCTAGCGGGAGCCCCCGGGGAGACCCAGTACTTC. It translates to CASSLALLAGAPGETQYF.

This clonotype occurred many times. V and J are TRBV7-6 and TRBJ1-1; TRBD1 agrees at 7 bases. The germline V gene encodes CDR1 SGHVS and CDR2 FNYEAQ. The ends lost 0 bases at V and 1 base at J; junction bases unmatched: 2. The CDR3 has 15 amino acids. The CDR3 is CASSLAGTANTEAFF. Here the CDR3 DNA reads TGTGCCAGCAGCTTAGCGGGGACAGCGAACACTGAAGCTTTCTTT. Supplemented by reference TRBV7-6 and TRBJ1-1, the full variable domain reads GAGVSQSPRYKVTKRGQDVALRCDPISGHVSLYWYRQALGQGPEFLTYFNYEAQQDKSGLPNDRFSAERPEGSISTLTIQRTEQRDSAMYRCASSLAGTANTEAFFGQGTRLTVV.

The gene calls are TRBV4-2 and TRBJ2-2; D gene ambiguous. Trimming pared 4 bases from V and 6 bases from J, leaving 3 bases between. Looked up from germline, CDR1 is LGHNA and CDR2 is YNFKEQ. CDR3 length equals 11 residues. The CDR3 DNA reads as TGTGCCAGCAGCCGGTCCGGGGAGCTGTTTTTT. Its translation: CASSRSGELFF.

This clonotype is labeled as medium-sized. The chain is built from TRBV19 and TRBJ2-7, with D perhaps TRBD1 (5 bases). Germline V lookup: CDR1 LNHDA, CDR2 SQIVND (reference sequence). Trimming stripped 0 bases from V and 4 bases from J, with 13 bases between. The length of the CDR3 is 15 residues. The CDR3 DNA reads TGTGCCAGTAGTATAGATCGCGACAGTCCTTACGAGCAGTACTTC. Residues: CASSIDRDSPYEQYF.

This clonotype was found many times. The chain joins TRBV5-1 to TRBJ2-1; 14 nucleotides align to TRBD2. Trimming removed 4 bases from V and 0 bases from J; junction bases left unmatched: 15. Germline V lookup: CDR1 SGHRS, CDR2 YFSETQ. CDR3 length: 21 amino acids. In nucleotides, the CDR3 is TGCGCCAGCAGCGTCACAACGGGACTAGCGGGAGAGTTTTCCTCCTACAATGAGCAGTTCTTC. Translating gives CASSVTTGLAGEFSSYNEQFF.

This clonotype was counted many times. The chain is built from TRBV28 and TRBJ1-5; D possibly corresponds to TRBD1 (5 bases). This CDR3 region has 15 residues. Trimming shortened V by 6 bases and J by 2 bases, and 14 bases separated the two germline ends. Germline CDR1 and CDR2: MDHEN and SYDVKM. DNA of the CDR3: TGTGCCAGCAGACCCCACTCGGGGGGCAATCAGCCCCAGCATTTT. Its translation is CASRPHSGGNQPQHF. Variable domain in full (rest from reference TRBV28 and TRBJ1-5): DVKVTQSSRYLVKRTGEKVFLECVQDMDHENMFWYRQDPGLGLRLIYFSYDVKMKEKGDIPEGYSVSREKKERFSLILESASTNQTSMYLCASRPHSGGNQPQHFGDGTRLSIL.

At least ten counts were recorded for this clonotype. The rearrangement joins TRBV6-6 to TRBJ1-5, with D unresolved. V lost 0 bases to trimming and J lost 3 bases, with 3 bases between them. Germline CDR1 is MNHNY and CDR2 is SVGAGI (reference sequence). CDR3 size: 13 residues. CDR3 in amino acids: CASSYSTNQPQHF. CDR3 nucleotide sequence: TGTGCCAGCAGTTACTCGACCAATCAGCCCCAGCATTTT.